One TCR beta chain is described in this entry. Its specificity is unknown. The CDR3 consists of 16 residues. Germline V gene lookup returns CDR1 SEHNR and CDR2 FQNEAQ (reference sequence). V was cut by 0 bases and J by 0 bases, with 6 bases left in between. TCR cDNA molecules were tagged individually, and each one carried a unique molecular identifier. From the 5' RACE reads, TCRdb called clonotypes with MiXCR, one entry per CDR3 protein. The table shows roughly 6,000 distinct CDR3 sequences, with about 16% occurring only once. These data originate in a study of spatial heterogeneity in lung cancer. Findings and caveats of the study: Tumor mutation count correlated with how many alpha and beta TCRs expanded intratumorally.

Time point defined: sample taken at primary tumor resection. The source of this sequence is a male donor with early-stage non-small cell lung cancer. The gene calls are TRBV7-9 and TRBJ2-6; D remains ambiguous. The specimen was lung tumor tissue, collected at surgery. For the CDR3, the DNA is TGTGCCAGCAGCTTAGCAGGAGCCTCTGGGGCCAACGTCCTGACTTTC. Translating it yields CASSLAGASGANVLTF.